This TCR beta chain appears in the sequencing data of a study of shared clonotypes between healthy human individuals (dated by TCRdb to the early 2020s). For the wider study: Three men and a couple of women, aged 18 to 49 years, made up the cohort. For each donor, CD4 naive and CD4 memory were each given three plates, CD8 naive was given two plates, and CD8 memory was given one plate. To estimate repertoire size and how much clonotype sharing occurs between individuals, the study deeply sequenced the blood TCR repertoires of roughly 5 healthy adults. To increase sequencing depth and limit assay-specific biases, different laboratories used diverse techniques to prepare libraries and sequence TCR repertoires. Each donor's leukapheresis produced roughly between roughly 0.9 and 9 billion PBMCs. What the study reported, not specific to this receptor: Only blood was sampled, and tissue TCR repertoires likely differ from those in blood. Sharing across several donors was observed for 5% to 6.5% of naive CD4, under 4% of naive CD8, over 2% of memory CD4, and about 0.39% of memory CD8 clonotypes. Based on pairwise subsampling, the degree of clonotype sharing among donors was expected to be affected by sequencing depth. Rarefaction of sorted-subset datasets indicated incomplete sequencing despite the large sequencing depth. Because the study included only a small number of donors, the genetic and exposure-history diversity represented was limited. Clonotypes shared by all four sorted-subset donors showed higher generation probabilities than non-shared clonotypes. Estimated clonotype richness was generally larger for naive than for memory subsets.

The donors were healthy, HIV-negative adults with no recently reported acute infections or vaccinations. Every donor was a Caucasian adult residing in Nashville, Tennessee, USA. CD8 memory samples were composed of magnetically selected CD45RO+ cells combined with CCR7-negative CD45RA+ effector memory (TemRA) cells. Blood was collected by leukapheresis, and PBMCs were isolated by Ficoll-Histopaque density gradient centrifugation and then cryopreserved in liquid nitrogen vapor phase. Analytical flow cytometry was used to check the purity and quantity of every magnetically sorted T cell population. From each sorted fraction, genomic DNA was isolated and quantified by UV absorbance on a Nanodrop 2000c. TCR CDR3 regions were amplified from genomic DNA by multiplex PCR using the deep immunoSEQ assay. Extracted genomic DNA from each cell subset was spread evenly across all wells of several immunoSEQ 96-well plates, with each plate serving as a replicate. For sorted subsets, around 200 ng genomic DNA, equal to about 30,000 T cell genomes, was loaded into each replicate PCR. Purified libraries were measured with a Qubit 3.0 fluorometer, size-checked on a Bioanalyzer 2100, and measured again with the KAPA Library Quantification kit. Every immunoSEQ 96-well plate was sequenced on a dedicated single-read 150-cycle Illumina NextSeq 550 flow cell. In the paper's pipeline: The immunoSEQ output contained only junctional sequences without quality scores, so filtering could not match that applied to full-length reads. Sequences were annotated with PyIR, a Python wrapper for IgBLAST v1.9, and V/J genes and CDR3 were assigned using IMGT germline references. Reads were filtered out if the reads had weak V/J assignments (E-value above 1e-6), no CDR3, stop codons, out-of-frame junctions, or ambiguous translated residues. V3J clonotypes were defined as sequences sharing an identical inferred V gene, J gene, and CDR3 amino acid sequence. To compute the percentage overlap between repertoires, the number of shared unique clonotypes was divided by the size of the smaller repertoire. Repertoire richness was assessed with RTK rarefaction, the Chao1 estimator, and Recon v2.1 estimates of unobserved clonotypes. OLGA was used to compute generation probabilities for all TCRbeta clonotypes that the gDNA method yielded from a handful of donors. TCRdb took this table from immuneACCESS and kept in-frame rearrangements with V and J called. Such tables lack part of the clones; where checked against another copy, unresolved V genes explain under half of the gap, and the rest is unexplained. The V and J calls and the clone size are those of that table, but D and trimming were determined from the DNA. Within this sample are over 95,000 clones, with 65% to 75% of them counted one time only. The top ten hold just under 25% of the sample.

In this sample, this clone turned up once. No antigen is known for it. Qualities for individual bases were not recorded, and no much larger clone is one base off. From the germline V gene (reference sequence), CDR1 is MNHNY and CDR2 is SVGAGI. The trim is 4 bases for V and 1 base for J, with a gap of 13 bases between the germline ends. The CDR3 holds 16 amino acids from the cysteine to the phenylalanine. Only the CDR3 portion is preserved as DNA: 48 bases, with reading frame beginning at the first base. This receptor was identified in a woman in her thirties in good health. The source material was memory CD8+ T cells sorted from blood. The sample's cell subset or site label is to be understood as: CD45RO+ cells pooled with CCR7-negative TemRA cells. The chain is encoded by TRBV6-6 joined to TRBJ2-2; tentative D gene TRBD1, with 5 bases matching. The DNA sequence is as follows: TGTGCCAGCAGTTTGTACAGGCCGTTGAACACCGGGGAGCTGTTTTTT. It codes for CASSLYRPLNTGELFF.